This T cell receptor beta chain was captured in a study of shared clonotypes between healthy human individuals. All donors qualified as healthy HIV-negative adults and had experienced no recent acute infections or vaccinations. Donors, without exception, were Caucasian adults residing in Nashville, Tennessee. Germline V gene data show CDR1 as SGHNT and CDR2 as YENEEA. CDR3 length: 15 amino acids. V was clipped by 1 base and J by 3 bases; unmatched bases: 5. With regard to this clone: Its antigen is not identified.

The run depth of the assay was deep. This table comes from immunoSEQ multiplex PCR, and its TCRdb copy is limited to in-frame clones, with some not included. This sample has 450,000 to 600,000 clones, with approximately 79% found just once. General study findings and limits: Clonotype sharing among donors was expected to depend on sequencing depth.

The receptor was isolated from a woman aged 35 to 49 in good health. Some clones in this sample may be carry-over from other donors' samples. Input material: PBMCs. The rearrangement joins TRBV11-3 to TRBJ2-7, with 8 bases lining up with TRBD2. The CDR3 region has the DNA TGTGCCAGCAGCTTAGCCGTAGCGGGGATCTACGAGCAGTACTTC. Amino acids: CASSLAVAGIYEQYF.